The 6 T cell receptor beta chains presented below share a single source sample, sequenced in a study of response to subunit inactivated influenza vaccine. Each CDR3 protein is one row after TCRdb ran MiXCR on the RT-PCR reads. This sample yields about 570,000 distinct CDR3 sequences, of which around 11% are seen a single time; 9.5% to 11% belongs to the top ten. In addition, the sample was reused for a study of T cells expressing NK-cell markers. That work contributes: cDNA encoding TCR beta was synthesized via 5'RACE template switching incorporating UMIs.

Sequenced material: PBMCs from blood, taken on the day of vaccination. The receptors shown here come from a man aged 50-59 years who received an inactivated influenza vaccine.

This clonotype was observed once. The chain joins TRBV25-1 to TRBJ2-5, with D perhaps being TRBD1 or TRBD2 (7 bases each). This CDR3 has 13 residues. Germline V gene data show CDR1 as MGHDK and CDR2 as SYGVNS. Trimming left V 3 bases short and J 7 bases short, with 12 bases between. CDR3 in amino acids: CASSDRGRGTQYF. In nucleotides, the CDR3 is TGTGCCAGCAGTGACAGGGGGAGGGGGACCCAGTACTTC.

This clonotype was seen a handful of times. The genes are TRBV7-9 and TRBJ2-4; D unresolved. Germline CDR1 and CDR2: SEHNR and FQNEAQ (reference sequence). The CDR3 extends over 13 amino acids. Trimming took 1 base from V and 7 from J, leaving 8 bases between them. The CDR3 reads CASSLDTMNIQYF. CDR3 nucleotides: TGTGCCAGCAGCTTAGACACCATGAACATTCAGTACTTC.

This clonotype was seen at least ten times. This chain links TRBV28 with TRBJ2-3; D unresolved. V gave up 3 bases and J gave up 0 bases, with 10 bases separating them. Germline-derived CDR1 and CDR2 are MDHEN and SYDVKM. This CDR3 comprises 15 residues. The CDR3 region has the DNA TGTGCCAGCAGTTTTAGTGGCAGAAGCACAGATACGCAGTATTTT. This codes for CASSFSGRSTDTQYF.

This clonotype was found a few times. This rearrangement joins TRBV5-1 to TRBJ1-1, with 9 bases matching TRBD1. The CDR3 has 15 amino acids. Losses at the gene ends were 3 bases for V and 1 base for J; bases not matched to a gene: 4. From germline, CDR1 is SGHRS and CDR2 YFSETQ. CDR3 sequence: CASSWTGVPNTEAFF. The CDR3 nucleotides are TGCGCCAGCAGCTGGACAGGGGTCCCGAACACTGAAGCTTTCTTT.

The V and J genes are TRBV12-3 or TRBV12-4 and TRBJ1-5, with 12 bases identical to TRBD1. Trimming removed 6 bases from V and 1 base from J; junction bases left unmatched: 10. The CDR3 spans 18 residues. In DNA, the CDR3 is TGTGCCAGCAGAGCCGGGACAGGGGGCATGTGGAGCAATCAGCCCCAGCATTTT. It translates to CASRAGTGGMWSNQPQHF.

The V and J genes are TRBV7-2 and TRBJ2-7, with 8 bases identical to TRBD1. With 7 bases clipped from V and 4 bases from J, the junction kept 12 bases outside the gene matches. Germline loops: CDR1 SGHTA, CDR2 FQGNSA. CDR3 length: 15 amino acids. CDR3 sequence: CASNTPGTGTYEQYF. The CDR3 DNA reads TGTGCCAGCAACACCCCCGGGACAGGAACTTACGAGCAGTACTTC.